Described below is a single T cell receptor beta chain sequence and its context. Its antigen is currently unknown. Data came from immunoSEQ multiplex PCR; TCRdb stores just in-frame clones and leaves some out. The sample includes over a million clones, 75% to 80% of them seen just once. This sample is part of a study of shared clonotypes between healthy human individuals. Overall study findings and caveats: Only blood samples were collected, and tissue repertoires likely differ. Naive subsets typically showed greater estimated richness than memory subsets. Clonotypes shared by all four donors outscored non-shared clonotypes in generation probability.

V shed 5 bases and J shed 4 bases, with 15 bases lying between them. Germline V gene data show CDR1 as LNHDA and CDR2 as SQIVND (reference sequence). The CDR3 runs 15 residues. The clonotype comes from a man in his late teens or twenties in good health. Some clones in this sample may be carry-over from other donors' samples. Sequenced material: memory CD4+ T cells from PBMCs. Subset indicated: CD45RA-negative fraction. The chain joins TRBV19 to TRBJ1-5, with a weak D call TRBD1 (5 bases). CDR3 nucleotide sequence: TGTGCCAGTAGTTTGGGGCACAGAGGAAATCAGCCCCAGCATTTT. This translates into CASSLGHRGNQPQHF.